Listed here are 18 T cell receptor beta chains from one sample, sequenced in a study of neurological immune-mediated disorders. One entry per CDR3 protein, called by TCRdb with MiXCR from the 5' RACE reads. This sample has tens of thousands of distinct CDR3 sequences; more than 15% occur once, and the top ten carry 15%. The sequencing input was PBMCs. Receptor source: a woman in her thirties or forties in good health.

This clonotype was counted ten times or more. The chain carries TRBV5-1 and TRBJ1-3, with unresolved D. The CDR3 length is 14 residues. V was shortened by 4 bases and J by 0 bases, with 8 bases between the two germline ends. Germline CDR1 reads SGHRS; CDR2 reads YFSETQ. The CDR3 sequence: CASSPGISGNTIYF. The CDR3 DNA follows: TGCGCCAGCAGCCCGGGAATCTCTGGAAACACCATATATTTT. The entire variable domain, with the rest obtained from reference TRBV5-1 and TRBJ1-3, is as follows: KAGVTQTPRYLIKTRGQQVTLSCSPISGHRSVSWYQQTPGQGLQFLFEYFSETQRNKGNFPGRFSGRQFSNSRSEMNVSTLELGDSALYLCASSPGISGNTIYFGEGSWLTVV.

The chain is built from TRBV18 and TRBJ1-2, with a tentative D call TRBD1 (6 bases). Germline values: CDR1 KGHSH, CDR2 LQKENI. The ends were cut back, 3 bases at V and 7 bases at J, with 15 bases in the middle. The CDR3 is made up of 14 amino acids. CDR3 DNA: TGTGCCAGCTCACCTCCGACAGGAGGGATTGGCTACACCTTC. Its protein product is CASSPPTGGIGYTF.

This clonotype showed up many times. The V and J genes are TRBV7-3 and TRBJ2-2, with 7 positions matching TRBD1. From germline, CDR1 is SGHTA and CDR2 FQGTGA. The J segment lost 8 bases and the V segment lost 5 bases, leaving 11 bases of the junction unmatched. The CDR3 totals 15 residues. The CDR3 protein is CASSPGTVGWGELFF. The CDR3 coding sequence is TGTGCCAGCAGCCCGGGGACAGTCGGATGGGGGGAGCTGTTTTTT. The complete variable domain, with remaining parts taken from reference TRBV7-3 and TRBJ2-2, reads GAGVSQTPSNKVTEKGKYVELRCDPISGHTALYWYRQSLGQGPEFLIYFQGTGAADDSGLPNDRFFAVRPEGSVSTLKIQRTERGDSAVYLCASSPGTVGWGELFFGEGSRLTVL.

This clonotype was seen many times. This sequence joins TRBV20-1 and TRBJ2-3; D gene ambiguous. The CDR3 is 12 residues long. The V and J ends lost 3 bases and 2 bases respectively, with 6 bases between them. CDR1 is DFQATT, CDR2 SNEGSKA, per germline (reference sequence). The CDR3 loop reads CSARANTDTQYF. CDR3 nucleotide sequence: TGCAGTGCTAGGGCTAACACAGATACGCAGTATTTT.

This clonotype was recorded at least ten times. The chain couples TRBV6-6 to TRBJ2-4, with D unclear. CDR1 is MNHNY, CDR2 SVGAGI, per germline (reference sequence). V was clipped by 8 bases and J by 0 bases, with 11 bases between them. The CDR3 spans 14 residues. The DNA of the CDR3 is TGTGCCAGCGGGCAGACCCTAGCCAAAAACATTCAGTACTTC. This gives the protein CASGQTLAKNIQYF.

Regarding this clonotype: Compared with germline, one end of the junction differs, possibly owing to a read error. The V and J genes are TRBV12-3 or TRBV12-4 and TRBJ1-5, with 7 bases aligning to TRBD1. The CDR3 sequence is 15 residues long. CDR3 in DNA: TGTGCCAGTAAGGACGGGACAGCGGCGAATCAGACCCAGCATTTT. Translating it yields CASKDGTAANQTQHF.

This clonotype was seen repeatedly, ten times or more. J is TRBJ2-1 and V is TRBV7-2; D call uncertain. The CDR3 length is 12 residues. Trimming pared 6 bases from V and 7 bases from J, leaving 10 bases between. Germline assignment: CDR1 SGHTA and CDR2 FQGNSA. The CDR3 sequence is CASRPTGNEQFF. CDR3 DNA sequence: TGTGCCAGCAGACCTACCGGGAATGAGCAGTTCTTC.

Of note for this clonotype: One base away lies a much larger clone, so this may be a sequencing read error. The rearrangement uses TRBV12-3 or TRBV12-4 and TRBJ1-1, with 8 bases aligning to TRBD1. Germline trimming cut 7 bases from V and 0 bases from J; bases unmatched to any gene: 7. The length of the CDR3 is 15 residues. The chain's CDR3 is CASNSRQGMNTEAFF. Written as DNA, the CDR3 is TGTGCCAGCAACTCCAGACAGGGGATGAACACTGAAGCTTTCTTT.

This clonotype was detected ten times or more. The CDR3: CASSQLDRGAWAEETQYF. DNA for the CDR3: TGTGCCAGCAGCCAACTCGACCGGGGGGCCTGGGCAGAAGAGACCCAGTACTTC. The chain is built from TRBV3-1 and TRBJ2-5, with a possible D match to TRBD2 (7 bases). The length of the CDR3 is 18 residues. CDR1 LGHDT and CDR2 YNNKEL come from the germline V gene (reference sequence). Trimming left V 2 bases short and J 3 bases short, with 22 bases between.

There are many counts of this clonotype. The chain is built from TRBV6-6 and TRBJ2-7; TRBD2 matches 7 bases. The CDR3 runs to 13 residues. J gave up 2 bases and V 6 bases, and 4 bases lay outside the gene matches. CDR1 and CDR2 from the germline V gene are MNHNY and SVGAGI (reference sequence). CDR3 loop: CASRGGITYEQYV. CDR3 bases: TGTGCCAGCAGGGGAGGGATTACCTACGAGCAGTACGTC.

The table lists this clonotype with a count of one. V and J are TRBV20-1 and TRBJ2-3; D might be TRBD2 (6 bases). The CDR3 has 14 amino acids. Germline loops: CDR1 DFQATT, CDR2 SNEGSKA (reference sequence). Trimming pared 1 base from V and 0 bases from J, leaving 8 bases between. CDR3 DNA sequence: TGCAGTGCTAGAGGGGGGAGGAGCACAGATACGCAGTATTTT. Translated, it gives CSARGGRSTDTQYF.

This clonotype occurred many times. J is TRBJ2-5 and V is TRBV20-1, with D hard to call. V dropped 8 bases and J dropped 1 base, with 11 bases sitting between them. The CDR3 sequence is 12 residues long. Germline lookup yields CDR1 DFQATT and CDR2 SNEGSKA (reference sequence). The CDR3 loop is CSTTPFQETQYF. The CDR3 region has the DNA TGCAGTACAACTCCCTTCCAAGAGACCCAGTACTTC.

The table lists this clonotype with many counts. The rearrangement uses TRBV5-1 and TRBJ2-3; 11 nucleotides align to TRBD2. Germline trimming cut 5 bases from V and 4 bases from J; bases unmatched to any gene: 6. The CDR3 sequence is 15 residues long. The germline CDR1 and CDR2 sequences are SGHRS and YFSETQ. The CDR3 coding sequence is TGCGCCAGCAGTTTTAGCGGGGGGGCGGCAGATACGCAGTATTTT. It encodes CASSFSGGAADTQYF.

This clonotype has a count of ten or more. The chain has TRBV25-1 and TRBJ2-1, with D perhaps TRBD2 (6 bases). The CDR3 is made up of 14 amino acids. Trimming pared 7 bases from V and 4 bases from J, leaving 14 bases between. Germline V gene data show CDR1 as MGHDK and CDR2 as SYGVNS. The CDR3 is CASMGLYPYNEQFF. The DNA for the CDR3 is TGTGCCAGCATGGGACTTTACCCGTACAATGAGCAGTTCTTC.

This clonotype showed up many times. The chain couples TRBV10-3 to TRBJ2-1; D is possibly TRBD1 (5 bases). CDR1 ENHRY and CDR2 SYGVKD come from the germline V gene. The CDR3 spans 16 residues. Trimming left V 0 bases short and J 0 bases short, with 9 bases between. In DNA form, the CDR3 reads TGTGCCATCAGTGAGTCAGCAAGGGGCTCCTACAATGAGCAGTTCTTC. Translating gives CAISESARGSYNEQFF.

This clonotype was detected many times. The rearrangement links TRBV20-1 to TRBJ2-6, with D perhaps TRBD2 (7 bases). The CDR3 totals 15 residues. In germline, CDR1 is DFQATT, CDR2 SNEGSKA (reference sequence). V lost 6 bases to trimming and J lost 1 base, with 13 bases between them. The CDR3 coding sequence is TGCAGTGCGGGCAGGGGAGGGTCTGGGGCCAACGTCCTGACTTTC. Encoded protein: CSAGRGGSGANVLTF.

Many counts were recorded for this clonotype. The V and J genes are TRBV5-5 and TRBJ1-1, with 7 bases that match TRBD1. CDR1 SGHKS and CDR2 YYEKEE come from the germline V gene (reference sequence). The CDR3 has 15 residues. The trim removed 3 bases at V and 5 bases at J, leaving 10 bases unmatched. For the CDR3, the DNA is TGTGCCAGCAGCTCCCCCATGACAGGGATAACTGAAGCTTTCTTT. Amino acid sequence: CASSSPMTGITEAFF.

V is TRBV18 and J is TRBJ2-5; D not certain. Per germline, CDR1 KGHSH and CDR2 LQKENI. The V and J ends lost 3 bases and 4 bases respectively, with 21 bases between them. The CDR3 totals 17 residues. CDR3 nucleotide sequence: TGTGCCAGCTCACCTACAATATCGAGTGCCGGCGCAGAGACCCAGTACTTC. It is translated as CASSPTISSAGAETQYF.